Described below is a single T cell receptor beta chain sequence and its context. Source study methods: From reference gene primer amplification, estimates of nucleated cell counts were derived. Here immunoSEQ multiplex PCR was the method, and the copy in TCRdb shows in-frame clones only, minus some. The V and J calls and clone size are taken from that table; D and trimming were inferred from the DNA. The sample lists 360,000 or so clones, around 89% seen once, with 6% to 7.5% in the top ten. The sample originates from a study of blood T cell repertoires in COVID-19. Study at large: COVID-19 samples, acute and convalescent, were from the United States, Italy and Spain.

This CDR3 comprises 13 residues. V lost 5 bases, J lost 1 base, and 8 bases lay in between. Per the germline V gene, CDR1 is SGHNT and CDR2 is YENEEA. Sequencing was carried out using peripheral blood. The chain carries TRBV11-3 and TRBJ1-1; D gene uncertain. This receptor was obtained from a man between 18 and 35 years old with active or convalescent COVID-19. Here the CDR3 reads CASSLTTNTEAFF. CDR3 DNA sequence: TGTGCCAGCAGCCTGACAACGAACACTGAAGCTTTCTTT.